These 4 T cell receptor beta chains share one sample of origin, sequenced in a study of cytomegalovirus exposure and HLA in healthy donors. The protocol was immunoSEQ multiplex PCR, while the TCRdb copy is restricted to in-frame clones and leaves out a portion. This sample has 200,000 to 250,000 clones; roughly 90% occur once, and the top ten carry around 11%. Material: PBMCs. The receptors originated from a young man in good health and CMV-seropositive.

This clone has just one count. The chain joins TRBV5-1 to TRBJ1-4; D is ambiguous. The CDR3 consists of 14 residues. CDR1 and CDR2 (germline): SGHRS, YFSETQ. Trimming removed 5 bases at V and 0 bases at J, with 8 bases between. The CDR3 sequence: CASRETSTNEKLFF. CDR3 DNA: TGCGCCAGCAGGGAAACATCAACTAATGAAAAACTGTTTTTT.

The chain employs TRBV10-3 and TRBJ1-1, with TRBD1 matching over 8 bases. The CDR3 totals 14 residues. The V and J ends lost 3 bases and 6 bases, in that order; junction bases with no gene match: 6. Looked up from germline, CDR1 is ENHRY and CDR2 is SYGVKD. The chain's CDR3 is CAISDRTGWAEAFF. DNA for the CDR3: TGTGCCATCAGTGACAGGACAGGGTGGGCTGAAGCTTTCTTT.

To note about this clone: This same CDR3 is encoded by further DNA sequences in the sample. The rearrangement links TRBV25-1 to TRBJ2-7; 11 bases agree with TRBD1. With 6 bases clipped from V and 1 base from J, the junction kept 2 bases outside the gene matches. Germline V gene lookup returns CDR1 MGHDK and CDR2 SYGVNS. The CDR3 has 14 amino acids. The CDR3 bases are TGTGCCAGCAGGGGGGACAGGGGGTCCTACGAGCAGTACTTC. Translating it yields CASRGDRGSYEQYF.

The chain employs TRBV27 and TRBJ1-1; D gene uncertain. This CDR3 is 14 amino acids long. CDR1 is MNHEY, CDR2 SMNVEV, per germline (reference sequence). Trimming removed 2 bases from V and 5 bases from J, with 12 bases in between. CDR3 in amino acids: CASSLGVAGTEAFF. The CDR3 DNA is TGTGCCAGCAGTTTAGGGGTGGCAGGAACTGAAGCTTTCTTT.